Listed below are T cell receptor beta chains from one sample, sequenced in a study of shared clonotypes between healthy human individuals. TCRdb's table, derived via immunoSEQ multiplex PCR, lists solely in-frame clones and lacks some. The sample shows around 2.1 million clones, under 95% of them seen only once. The sample was naive CD8+ T cells from PBMCs. All receptors come from a man aged 18 to 29 in good health. Some clones in this sample may be carry-over from other donors' samples. Both conserved end residues are trimmed from each CDR3.

V gene: TRBV29-1; CDR3 protein: SGRTAWEQGDEQY
V gene: TRBV6-1; CDR3 protein: ASRDRETGELF
V gene: TRBV13; CDR3 protein: ASSHTGTGNTIY
V gene: TRBV11-2; CDR3 protein: ASSFDRGEVIGEKLF
V gene: TRBV13; CDR3 protein: ASSSDSLGITGELF
V gene: TRBV19; CDR3 protein: ASSILADTDTQY
V gene: TRBV6-1; CDR3 protein: ASSEGANANYYGYT
V gene: TRBV5-5; CDR3 protein: ASSLWGAYNQPQH
V gene: TRBV2; CDR3 protein: ASIGTGNYEQY
V gene: TRBV9; CDR3 protein: ASSPRLAGAGTGELF
V gene: TRBV7-3; CDR3 protein: ASSFTQGGTQY
V gene: TRBV4-1; CDR3 protein: ASSRDRVGNQPQH
V gene: TRBV27; CDR3 protein: ASSLYGIQY
V gene: TRBV9; CDR3 protein: ASSVLTSDKGEQF
V gene: TRBV7-9; CDR3 protein: ASSADRGTPGELF
V gene: TRBV5-3; CDR3 protein: ARSGGTGNPYEQY
V gene: TRBV15; CDR3 protein: ATSRYGGFSNQPQH
V gene: TRBV2; CDR3 protein: ASRGWRNSGNTIY
V gene: TRBV6-4; CDR3 protein: ASSDPEGEAGELF
V gene: TRBV15; CDR3 protein: ATSKIRGWQSQETQY
V gene: TRBV27; CDR3 protein: ASSAFLPPYEQY
V gene: TRBV28; CDR3 protein: ASSLSLRDPPNTEAF
V gene: TRBV27; CDR3 protein: ASSTRGLQETQY
V gene: TRBV11-3; CDR3 protein: ASSLGRNGELF
V gene: TRBV7-9; CDR3 protein: ASSSFTGELF
V gene: TRBV19; CDR3 protein: ASSIHVVSYNEQF
V gene: TRBV9; CDR3 protein: ASSVGRAGNTEAF
V gene: TRBV4-2; CDR3 protein: ASSVKENSGNTIY
V gene: TRBV27; CDR3 protein: ASSLSRLAGGGYTDTQY
V gene: TRBV27; CDR3 protein: ASSFGVPNYGYT
V gene: TRBV18; CDR3 protein: ASSPPNIDQPQH
V gene: TRBV30; CDR3 protein: ACGLAGVHQETQY